This T cell receptor (beta chain) was recovered during a study of blood T cells in healthy people across ages. Overall study context: Per two T cells, template switching captured roughly one barcoded beta molecule.

With respect to this clonotype: Its antigen is currently unknown.

Combining a sample-barcoded 5' primer with a J-beta primer mix, a second PCR ran for roughly 7 to 12 cycles. TCRdb re-derived calls from the 5' RACE reads in MiXCR, one entry per CDR3 protein. The sample carries 1.5 million to 2 million distinct CDR3 sequences, around 40% recorded once. Study conclusions and caveats: Correlation between TCR beta diversity and naive T cell percentage was strong.

This CDR3 has 15 amino acids. Germline V CDR1 and CDR2: MNHEY, SMNVEV (reference sequence). V was clipped by 2 bases and J by 5 bases; unmatched bases: 8. Sequencing used blood. The clonotype comes from a human donor in good health. The genes are TRBV27 and TRBJ2-7, with 8 bases fitting TRBD1. The CDR3 reads CASSLLGQGYDEQYF. CDR3 DNA: TGTGCCAGCAGTTTACTCGGACAGGGATACGACGAGCAGTACTTC.